These 12 T cell receptor beta chains originate from one sample sequenced in a study of cytomegalovirus exposure and HLA in healthy donors. The PCR made use of 60 Vbeta and 13 Jbeta primers. Assay: immunoSEQ multiplex PCR; the TCRdb copy retains only in-frame clones and omits some. The ten top clones account for 3.7%, within a sample of roughly 110,000 clones. The sequenced sample was PBMCs. The receptors shown here come from a man aged 25-45 years in good health and CMV-seronegative.

The chain uses TRBV9 and TRBJ2-2, with TRBD2 identical over 12 bases. The J segment lost 5 bases and the V segment lost 7 bases, leaving 12 bases of the junction unmatched. The CDR3 length is 17 residues. Germline CDR1 reads SGDLS; CDR2 reads YYNGEE. The CDR3 DNA is TGTGCCAGCTCCTTCGGGCTAGCGGGGGGGCGGACCGGGGAGCTGTTTTTT. It codes for CASSFGLAGGRTGELFF.

This chain joins TRBV9 and TRBJ2-1, with TRBD2 as a possible D gene (6 bases). V shed 0 bases and J shed 10 bases, with 14 bases lying between them. Germline V gives CDR1 SGDLS, CDR2 YYNGEE. This CDR3 has 14 residues. CDR3 sequence reads: CASSVEGTGSEQFF. The CDR3 DNA reads TGTGCCAGCAGCGTAGAAGGGACCGGGAGCGAGCAGTTCTTC.

The chain recombines TRBV5-1 with TRBJ2-1, with D perhaps matching TRBD2 (5 bases). V was trimmed by 5 bases and J by 9 bases, leaving 15 bases between them. This CDR3 spans 13 amino acids. Germline V gene sequence: CDR1 SGHRS, CDR2 YFSETQ. The chain's CDR3 is CASSNPEGGEQFF. The CDR3 nucleotides read TGCGCCAGCAGTAATCCTGAGGGCGGTGAGCAGTTCTTC.

The CDR3: CAIGGGFNYEQYF. Here the CDR3 DNA reads TGTGCCATCGGGGGCGGCTTTAATTACGAGCAGTACTTC. The chain uses TRBV10-3 and TRBJ2-7; maybe TRBD1 (6 bases). Trimming removed 8 bases at V and 4 bases at J, with 15 bases between. This CDR3 spans 13 amino acids. Germline assignment: CDR1 ENHRY and CDR2 SYGVKD.

This chain uses TRBV2 with TRBJ2-6; perhaps TRBD1 as D (5 bases). V lost 6 bases to trimming and J lost 1 base, with 10 bases between them. CDR3 length: 15 amino acids. Germline-derived CDR1 and CDR2 are SNHLY and FYNNEI. Here the CDR3 reads CASRSRGSGANVLTF. The DNA for the CDR3 is TGTGCCAGCAGATCTAGGGGTTCTGGGGCCAACGTCCTGACTTTC.

V gene TRBV19 combines with J gene TRBJ2-5, with TRBD1 matching 9 bases. The germline V gene has CDR1 LNHDA and CDR2 SQIVND (reference sequence). The V and J ends lost 6 bases and 4 bases, in that order; junction bases with no gene match: 12. The CDR3 has 16 amino acids. The CDR3 protein is CASRNLGTGRGETQYF. CDR3 bases: TGTGCCAGTAGGAACCTCGGGACAGGGAGGGGAGAGACCCAGTACTTC.

CDR3 residues: CASSLLDDYTF. For the CDR3, the DNA is TGCGCCAGCAGCTTGTTAGATGACTACACCTTC. The genes are TRBV5-1 and TRBJ1-2; D unclear. Trimming took off 1 base at V and 10 bases at J, with 8 bases between the two ends. This CDR3 is built from 11 residues. Germline V lookup: CDR1 SGHRS, CDR2 YFSETQ.

J is TRBJ2-7 and V is TRBV29-1, with D perhaps matching TRBD1 (5 bases). The CDR3 sequence is 13 residues long. Trimming left V 6 bases short and J 3 bases short, with 15 bases between. From germline, CDR1 is SQVTM and CDR2 ANQGSEA. CDR3 nucleotide sequence: TGCAGCGTGGCCCAGGGTAAAGGCTACGAGCAGTACTTC. Amino acid sequence: CSVAQGKGYEQYF.

As DNA, the CDR3 is TGTGCCAGCAGACCTCAGGGTGGTAGTGGCTACACCTTC. Encoded protein: CASRPQGGSGYTF. The rearrangement joins TRBV5-6 to TRBJ1-2, with D possibly matching TRBD1 (5 bases). The V end was cut by 5 bases, the J end by 7 bases, with 15 bases between. Per germline, CDR1 SGHDT and CDR2 YYEEEE. This CDR3 comprises 13 residues.

The chain couples TRBV11-3 to TRBJ2-1, with D possibly TRBD1 on 5 matching bases. Trimming left V 5 bases short and J 2 bases short, with 10 bases between. The CDR3 covers 14 residues. Germline V gene sequence: CDR1 SGHNT, CDR2 YENEEA. The CDR3 reads CASSRQSPYNEQFF. The CDR3 DNA reads as TGTGCCAGCAGCCGACAGTCCCCCTACAATGAGCAGTTCTTC.

The chain recombines TRBV10-3 with TRBJ1-4, with D unclear. This CDR3 has 17 amino acids. Trimming shortened V by 2 bases and J by 1 base, and 14 bases separated the two germline ends. Germline-derived CDR1 and CDR2 are ENHRY and SYGVKD. CDR3 protein: CAISERAAPGTNEKLFF. CDR3 nucleotides: TGTGCCATCAGTGAGAGAGCGGCCCCTGGAACTAATGAAAAACTGTTTTTT.

In regard to this clone: This specimen includes other DNA sequences encoding the same CDR3. The chain couples TRBV7-2 to TRBJ1-2, with 9 bases matching TRBD1. J lost 5 bases, V lost 6 bases, and 4 bases had no gene match. This CDR3 contains 13 residues. Looked up from germline, CDR1 is SGHTA and CDR2 is FQGNSA. CDR3 residues: CASSSGQGYGYTF. For the CDR3, the DNA is TGTGCCAGCAGTTCTGGACAGGGGTATGGCTACACCTTC. The variable domain in full, with the rest retrieved from reference TRBV7-2 and TRBJ1-2, is GAGVSQSPSNKVTEKGKDVELRCDPISGHTALYWYRQSLGQGLEFLIYFQGNSAPDKSGLPSDRFSAERTGGSVSTLTIQRTQQEDSAVYLCASSSGQGYGYTFGSGTRLTVV.